The subject of this entry is one T cell receptor (beta chain). The sample belongs to a study of control samples from healthy donors and cancer patients. Germline-derived CDR1 and CDR2 are ENHRY and SYGVKD. With 10 bases clipped from V and 8 bases from J, the junction kept 14 bases outside the gene matches. The CDR3 contains 15 residues. Repertoires were generated with immunoSEQ multiplex PCR, while TCRdb's copy carries only in-frame clones and drops some. Here the sample spans about 96,000 clones, about 92% being singletons. The gene calls are TRBV10-3 and TRBJ1-2; 12 positions agree with TRBD1. This receptor was identified in a young man in good health. The sequencing sample was made of blood. Here the CDR3 reads CATQTPGQGATGYTF. DNA of the CDR3: TGTGCCACCCAAACCCCGGGACAGGGGGCGACGGGCTACACCTTC.